This entry lists 29 T cell receptor beta chains sequenced from one sample in a study of T cells after yellow fever vaccination. TCRdb called the 5' RACE reads again in MiXCR, with one record for every CDR3 protein. The data contain tens of thousands of distinct CDR3 sequences, 4.5% to 6% of them singletons. Sequencing was performed on PBMCs, either bulk or a sorted T-cell subset (CD4+, CD8+, memory, or dextramer-sorted; not recorded which), taken on the day of the yellow fever booster vaccination. These receptors were taken from a man aged 18 to 29 who received the YFV17D yellow fever vaccine.

The sample holds many counts of this clonotype. V usage is TRBV20-1 and J usage is TRBJ2-3, with TRBD1 identical over 7 bases. Germline values: CDR1 DFQATT, CDR2 SNEGSKA (reference sequence). This CDR3 spans 13 amino acids. This chain's CDR3 is CSGIYRGPDTQYF. The DNA of the CDR3 is TGCAGCGGTATTTACAGGGGACCCGATACGCAGTATTTT.

This clonotype was seen more than once but under ten times. The J gene is TRBJ2-1, the V gene TRBV15; 10 bases align to TRBD2. V shed 4 bases, J shed 8 bases, and the junction held 8 bases outside the gene matches. Germline CDR1 and CDR2: LNHNV and YYDKDF (reference sequence). The length of the CDR3 is 15 residues. This chain's CDR3 is CATSNERGGPDEQFF. The DNA for the CDR3 is TGTGCCACCAGCAACGAGCGGGGGGGCCCTGATGAGCAGTTCTTC.

This clonotype was recorded many times. V gene TRBV7-6 combines with J gene TRBJ2-2, with D unresolved. V gave up 4 bases and J gave up 6 bases, with 9 bases separating them. The germline V gene encodes CDR1 SGHVS and CDR2 FNYEAQ. The CDR3 has 13 amino acids. The CDR3 DNA follows: TGTGCCAGCAGCTCTACTGATCCCGGGGAGCTGTTTTTT. It encodes CASSSTDPGELFF.

This clonotype was found many times. V is TRBV29-1 and J is TRBJ2-1; D is possibly TRBD1 or TRBD2 (5 bases each). V lost 7 bases and J lost 4, with 17 bases in between. This CDR3 has 14 amino acids. The germline V gene encodes CDR1 SQVTM and CDR2 ANQGSEA. The CDR3 DNA reads TGCAGCGCCCCGGGGCAGGGCCCTTACAATGAGCAGTTCTTC. Translation: CSAPGQGPYNEQFF.

The table lists this clonotype with a few counts. The chain joins TRBV19 to TRBJ2-3; D could derive from TRBD1 or TRBD2 (5 bases each). Trimming took 11 bases from V and 5 from J, leaving 14 bases between them. This CDR3 has 12 amino acids. CDR1 LNHDA and CDR2 SQIVND come from the germline V gene (reference sequence). In nucleotides, the CDR3 is TGTGCCGGGGGACGGCCTGGAGATACGCAGTATTTT. Amino acid sequence: CAGGRPGDTQYF.

V usage is TRBV7-9 and J usage is TRBJ2-3; TRBD2 agrees at 11 bases. This CDR3 contains 16 residues. V was clipped by 5 bases and J by 3 bases; unmatched bases: 7. Per germline, CDR1 SEHNR and CDR2 FQNEAQ (reference sequence). The CDR3 nucleotides are TGTGCCAGCAGCGGCCCTAGCGGGGGGCTGACAGATACGCAGTATTTT. Translating it yields CASSGPSGGLTDTQYF.

Only a few counts were recorded for this clonotype. The chain couples TRBV6-5 to TRBJ2-5, with D maybe TRBD1 (6 bases). Trimming took 5 bases from V and 5 from J, leaving 15 bases between them. CDR1 is MNHEY, CDR2 SVGAGI, per germline. The CDR3 contains 14 residues. CDR3 nucleotide sequence: TGTGCCAGCAGTCGGGAATCAGGGGAGGAGACCCAGTACTTC. Encoded protein: CASSRESGEETQYF.

The chain employs TRBV24-1 and TRBJ2-3; a weak D match, TRBD2 (7 bases). The length of the CDR3 is 18 residues. The V and J ends lost 4 bases and 6 bases respectively, with 25 bases between them. Germline V CDR1 and CDR2: KGHDR, SFDVKD. This chain's CDR3 is CATSEPVAAGASRDTQYF. The CDR3 bases are TGTGCCACCAGTGAACCGGTCGCGGCGGGGGCCAGCCGGGATACGCAGTATTTT.

This clonotype was counted ten times or more. This sequence joins TRBV9 and TRBJ2-1, with D unclear. CDR3 length: 14 residues. Germline values: CDR1 SGDLS, CDR2 YYNGEE. The ends were cut back, 0 bases at V and 6 bases at J, with 10 bases in the middle. The CDR3 DNA sequence: TGTGCCAGCAGCGTAGGACTCAAAGGCAATGAGCAGTTCTTC. It yields the protein CASSVGLKGNEQFF.

This clonotype was recorded at least ten times. This rearrangement joins TRBV6-6 to TRBJ2-5; D call uncertain. The CDR3 runs to 15 residues. V shed 6 bases and J shed 2 bases, with 16 bases lying between them. Germline CDR1 MNHNY, CDR2 SVGAGI (reference sequence). As DNA, the CDR3 is TGTGCCAGCAGCCGCCTCGGAGTAGGTCAAGAGACCCAGTACTTC. Its translation: CASSRLGVGQETQYF.

This clonotype has at least ten counts. This chain connects TRBV4-2 to TRBJ2-7; tentative D call: TRBD1 (6 bases). The CDR3 covers 13 residues. Trimming shortened V by 3 bases and J by 2 bases, and 8 bases separated the two germline ends. Germline CDR1 reads LGHNA; CDR2 reads YNFKEQ. The CDR3: CASSQGHPYEQYF. DNA of the CDR3: TGTGCCAGCAGCCAGGGACACCCCTACGAGCAGTACTTC.

This clonotype was seen many times. V and J are TRBV18 and TRBJ2-3; TRBD1 agrees at 7 bases. V was clipped by 3 bases and J by 2 bases; unmatched bases: 11. The CDR3 length is 17 residues. Germline CDR1 and CDR2: KGHSH and LQKENI. Written as DNA, the CDR3 is TGTGCCAGCTCACCTGACAGGGAAGGGAGTAACACAGATACGCAGTATTTT. Protein sequence: CASSPDREGSNTDTQYF. Using reference TRBV18 and TRBJ2-3 for the parts outside the CDR3, the full variable domain is NAGVMQNPRHLVRRRGQEARLRCSPMKGHSHVYWYRQLPEEGLKFMVYLQKENIIDESGMPKERFSAEFPKEGPSILRIQQVVRGDSAAYFCASSPDREGSNTDTQYFGPGTRLTVL.

The J gene is TRBJ1-6, the V gene TRBV12-3 or TRBV12-4; no clear D. Trimming shortened V by 4 bases and J by 10 bases, and 14 bases separated the two germline ends. The CDR3 consists of 14 residues. In nucleotides, the CDR3 is TGTGCCAGCAGTTCCGGACGGGTCGGATCACCCCTCCACTTT. It is translated as CASSSGRVGSPLHF.

This rearrangement joins TRBV29-1 to TRBJ1-1, with 10 bases fitting TRBD1. V lost 7 bases, J lost 3 bases, and 17 bases stayed unmatched. This CDR3 region has 17 residues. Germline V lookup: CDR1 SQVTM, CDR2 ANQGSEA. This CDR3 reads CSGEDRGFSSEDTEAFF. The CDR3 DNA follows: TGCAGCGGAGAGGACAGGGGGTTTTCTTCGGAAGACACTGAAGCTTTCTTT.

The chain couples TRBV5-4 to TRBJ2-1; possibly TRBD1 for D (5 bases). The CDR3 is 16 residues long. Deletions cut 6 bases from V and 6 bases from J, with 22 bases between. Germline values: CDR1 SGHNT, CDR2 YYREEE (reference sequence). The CDR3, as DNA: TGTGCCAGCAACTTTTTAAGGGGTGGGTTTGGCAATGAGCAGTTCTTC. Translated: CASNFLRGGFGNEQFF.

This clonotype was seen repeatedly, ten times or more. The chain links TRBV4-3 to TRBJ2-3, with 8 bases fitting TRBD2. Germline CDR1 is LGHNA and CDR2 is YSLEER. This CDR3 is built from 15 residues. V trimming: 0 bases; J trimming: 6 bases; junction bases outside the gene matches: 5. The CDR3 reads CASSQEGLEGDTQYF. In DNA form, the CDR3 reads TGCGCCAGCAGCCAAGAGGGACTAGAAGGGGATACGCAGTATTTT.

This chain connects TRBV6-2 or TRBV6-3 to TRBJ2-7, with D perhaps matching TRBD2 (7 bases). V was trimmed by 10 bases and J by 7 bases, leaving 26 bases between them. The CDR3 runs to 15 residues. Germline CDR1 MNHEY, CDR2 SVGEGT. CDR3 sequence (DNA): TGTGCCATCACCCCGGACCGGGGGGCGTACGCGGAGCAGTACTTC. This codes for CAITPDRGAYAEQYF.

This clonotype showed up many times. This rearrangement joins TRBV5-1 to TRBJ2-1; D gene ambiguous. Germline V lookup: CDR1 SGHRS, CDR2 YFSETQ. The ends were cut back, 1 base at V and 6 bases at J, with 8 bases in the middle. This CDR3 has 13 residues. The CDR3 DNA follows: TGCGCCAGCAGCTTGAGCGCAGGCAATGAGCAGTTCTTC. It codes for CASSLSAGNEQFF.

V and J are TRBV13 and TRBJ2-7; TRBD2 might be the D (7 bases). Germline CDR1 is PRHDT and CDR2 is FYEKMQ (reference sequence). V was cut by 1 base and J by 2 bases, with 15 bases left in between. CDR3 length equals 16 residues. CDR3 loop: CASSLDGGRATYEQYF. CDR3 nucleotides: TGTGCCAGCAGCTTAGACGGGGGGCGGGCCACCTACGAGCAGTACTTC.

This clonotype was detected a few times. The gene calls are TRBV2 and TRBJ1-4; a possible D gene is TRBD1 (5 bases). The germline V gene has CDR1 SNHLY and CDR2 FYNNEI. The CDR3 is 12 residues long. The V end was cut by 6 bases, the J end by 13 bases, with 15 bases between. The CDR3 region is CASRPLPGPLFF. Written as DNA, the CDR3 is TGTGCCAGCAGACCCCTCCCGGGACCACTGTTTTTT.

This clonotype has ten or more counts. For the CDR3, the DNA is TGTGCCAGCACCCGCCCGGATACGCAGTATTTT. As protein: CASTRPDTQYF. The chain has TRBV7-9 and TRBJ2-3; D not resolved. The CDR3 spans 11 residues. Deletions cut 7 bases from V and 6 bases from J, with 8 bases between. The V gene's germline CDR1 is SEHNR and CDR2 FQNEAQ (reference sequence).

This clonotype was counted between two and nine times. The chain uses TRBV4-3 and TRBJ1-4; the D is unclear. The CDR3 consists of 16 residues. Germline CDR1 reads LGHNA; CDR2 reads YSLEER. The V gene lost 3 bases and the J gene lost 8 bases, with 19 bases spanning the gap. CDR3 in amino acids: CASSQSFDGYGEKLFF. As DNA, the CDR3 is TGCGCCAGCAGCCAGAGCTTCGACGGTTATGGGGAAAAACTGTTTTTT.

This clonotype was seen repeatedly, ten times or more. V is TRBV12-3 or TRBV12-4 and J is TRBJ2-4; no clear D. V dropped 1 base and J dropped 7 bases, with 5 bases sitting between them. The CDR3 has 12 residues. The CDR3 reads CASSLEANIQYF. The DNA of the CDR3 is TGTGCCAGCAGTTTAGAGGCTAACATTCAGTACTTC.

This clonotype was picked up many times. The chain couples TRBV12-3 or TRBV12-4 to TRBJ2-1; D might be TRBD1 (6 bases). CDR3 size: 13 residues. V lost 0 bases to trimming and J lost 9 bases, with 9 bases between them. The CDR3 loop reads CASSLASTGEQFF. CDR3 DNA sequence: TGTGCCAGCAGTTTAGCCTCGACAGGTGAGCAGTTCTTC.

The V and J genes are TRBV5-1 and TRBJ1-1; maybe TRBD1 (5 bases). Germline CDR1 SGHRS, CDR2 YFSETQ. This CDR3 region has 17 residues. V was pared by 1 base and J by 0 bases, with 16 bases between. The CDR3 protein is CASSLPRVGALNTEAFF. The CDR3 bases are TGCGCCAGCAGCTTGCCAAGGGTCGGGGCTTTGAACACTGAAGCTTTCTTT.

This clonotype was observed many times. The rearrangement uses TRBV27 and TRBJ2-1, with TRBD2 identical over 11 bases. Trimming at V came to 4 bases and at J to 3 bases, leaving 11 bases not matched to a gene. The CDR3 sequence is 18 residues long. Per the germline V gene, CDR1 is MNHEY and CDR2 is SMNVEV (reference sequence). DNA of the CDR3: TGTGCCAGCAGTTCAACCTCCCTGACTAGCGGGGTCTACAATGAGCAGTTCTTC. Protein product: CASSSTSLTSGVYNEQFF.

This clonotype was picked up many times. The chain couples TRBV15 to TRBJ2-3; D remains ambiguous. This CDR3 contains 13 residues. V was clipped by 5 bases and J by 7 bases, with 13 bases between them. The V gene's germline CDR1 is LNHNV and CDR2 YYDKDF (reference sequence). The CDR3 DNA sequence: TGTGCCACCAGCGCCCGGGCTTTCTATACGCAGTATTTT. This translates into CATSARAFYTQYF.

This clonotype was counted between two and nine times. The chain carries TRBV5-4 and TRBJ2-5, with D possibly being TRBD2 (7 bases). The CDR3 covers 14 residues. CDR1 is SGHNT, CDR2 YYREEE, per germline (reference sequence). V lost 6 bases, J lost 4 bases, and 16 bases lay in between. CDR3 DNA: TGTGCCAGCATGAGGGGGGGAGCCCCAGAGACCCAGTACTTC. The encoded protein is CASMRGGAPETQYF.

This clonotype was picked up many times. V is TRBV29-1 and J is TRBJ2-6; TRBD2 aligns across 12 bases. J gave up 0 bases and V 7 bases, and 4 bases lay outside the gene matches. The CDR3 extends over 16 amino acids. CDR1 and CDR2 from the germline V gene are SQVTM and ANQGSEA. CDR3 residues: CSARLAGASGANVLTF. The CDR3 DNA follows: TGCAGCGCCCGACTAGCGGGGGCCTCTGGGGCCAACGTCCTGACTTTC.